This T cell receptor (beta chain) was sequenced in a study of cytomegalovirus exposure and HLA in healthy donors. With V trimmed by 1 base and J by 7 bases, 7 bases remained unmatched. The CDR3 is made up of 15 amino acids. Germline CDR1 SGDLS, CDR2 YYNGEE. The data were produced by immunoSEQ multiplex PCR, yet TCRdb's version contains in-frame clones alone and is incomplete. The sample lists some 250,000 clones, 90% occurring once. The V call is TRBV9, the J call TRBJ2-1; 8 positions agree with TRBD2. The sequence came from a woman between 18 and 30 years old in good health and CMV-seronegative. Sequencing was performed on PBMCs. The CDR3 DNA sequence: TGTGCCAGCAGCGTACCGAGCGGGGGTGGGAATGAGCAGTTCTTC. Its translation is CASSVPSGGGNEQFF.